Presented here are 3 T cell receptor beta chains from one specimen sequenced in a study of PD-L1 blockade in urothelial cancer (TCRdb year 2017). Reading the label with the study, this specimen's time point is: peripheral blood 6 weeks after treatment start. The protocol used for the library was the immunoSEQ multiplex PCR assay. Sourced from immuneACCESS, this table was stored by TCRdb with only in-frame sequences that have V and J called. A share of the clones is absent; for the studies checked, an unresolved V gene accounts for under half, and the remainder has no known explanation. A total of some 41,000 clones appear in this sample, roughly 84% of them only once. Together, the top ten hold 2.6% of the sample. Here the sequenced sample was PBMCs, taken around atezolizumab (anti-PD-L1) treatment. These receptors all come from a man aged 65 to 85 with urothelial cancer.

The chain uses TRBV5-1 and TRBJ2-7; maybe TRBD1 (6 bases). This CDR3 has 14 amino acids. V dropped 0 bases and J dropped 2 bases, with 9 bases sitting between them. Germline lookup yields CDR1 SGHRS and CDR2 YFSETQ. This chain's CDR3 is CASSLGQAAYEQYF. CDR3 DNA: TGCGCCAGCAGCTTGGGACAGGCCGCCTACGAGCAGTACTTC.

V gene TRBV5-4 combines with J gene TRBJ2-1; 10 bases agree with TRBD2. The CDR3 spans 14 residues. CDR1 is SGHNT, CDR2 YYREEE, per germline (reference sequence). Trimming took 6 bases from V and 8 from J; bases not matched to a gene: 8. The CDR3 loop reads CASNKREGPHEQFF. The CDR3 nucleotides read TGTGCCAGCAACAAGCGGGAGGGCCCCCATGAGCAGTTCTTC.

This rearrangement joins TRBV18 to TRBJ1-5; TRBD1 is a possible D gene (6 bases). Trimming left V 5 bases short and J 0 bases short, with 8 bases between. Germline V gene data show CDR1 as KGHSH and CDR2 as LQKENI. This CDR3 has 14 amino acids. CDR3 nucleotides: TGTGCCAGCTCAGCAGGGGATAGCAATCAGCCCCAGCATTTT. Translation: CASSAGDSNQPQHF.